Given below is one TCR beta chain in context. The sample originates from a study of cytomegalovirus exposure and HLA in healthy donors. The PCR was carried out with 60 Vbeta primers and 13 Jbeta primers. Measured with immunoSEQ multiplex PCR; TCRdb has only the in-frame clones, and not every one. The sample comprises under 110,000 clones, 75% of which are singletons, and 2.5% to 3% rests with the top ten. CDR3 length: 14 amino acids. With V trimmed by 5 bases and J by 8 bases, 7 bases remained unmatched. Germline V CDR1 and CDR2: SGHTA, FQGNSA. The genes are TRBV7-2 and TRBJ1-4; 8 positions match TRBD1. The clonotype originates from a male donor in good health and CMV-seropositive. The sample comprised PBMCs. This chain's CDR3 is CASSITPGGEKLFF. The CDR3 DNA follows: TGTGCCAGCAGCATAACACCAGGGGGCGAAAAACTGTTTTTT.